This T cell receptor (beta chain) was observed in a study of cytomegalovirus exposure and HLA in healthy donors. Whole-study context: An early data release held about 85 million unique TCRs from HLA-typed donors. Regarding the study as a whole: Indistinguishable V segments such as TRBV6-2 and TRBV6-3 were excluded. Earlier results showed most TCR beta V segments being productive about 90% or about 30% of the time.

Remarks on this clone: Its specificity is not known.

In nominal health when sampled, donors likely had unrecorded immune exposures nonetheless. This PCR relied on a set of 60 Vbeta primers and 13 Jbeta primers. Data came from immunoSEQ multiplex PCR; TCRdb stores just in-frame clones and leaves some out. Of about 170,000 clones listed, roughly 67% are singletons. Between the trimmed V and J ends, which lost 5 bases and 3 bases, there was a span of 7 bases. The V gene's germline CDR1 is MNHNY and CDR2 SVGAGI (reference sequence). CDR3 size: 13 residues. The TCR comes from a woman aged 18-35 years in good health and CMV-seropositive. The sequencing sample was made of PBMCs. V usage is TRBV6-6 and J usage is TRBJ2-2, with unresolved D. The CDR3 nucleotides read TGTGCCAGCAGTCCCTATGACACCGGGGAGCTGTTTTTT. Amino acid sequence: CASSPYDTGELFF.